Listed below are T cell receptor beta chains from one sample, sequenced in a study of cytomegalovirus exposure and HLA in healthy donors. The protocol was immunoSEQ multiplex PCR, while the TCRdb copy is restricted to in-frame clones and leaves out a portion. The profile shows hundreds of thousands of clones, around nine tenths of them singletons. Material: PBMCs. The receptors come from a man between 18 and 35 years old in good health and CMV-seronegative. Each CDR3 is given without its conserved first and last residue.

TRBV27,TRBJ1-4,ASSQNLRAPNEKLF
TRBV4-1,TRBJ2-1,ASSHTSGGRNEQF
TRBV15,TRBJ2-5,ATSGRTSRGETQY
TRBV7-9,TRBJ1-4,ASSLQEGREKLF
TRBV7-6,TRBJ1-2,ASSPKGGINYGYT
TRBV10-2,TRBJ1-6,ASSETGTGLNSPLH
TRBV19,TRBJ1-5,ASASQVISNQPQH
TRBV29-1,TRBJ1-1,SVGKTGTGTEAF
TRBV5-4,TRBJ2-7,ASREGEGEQY
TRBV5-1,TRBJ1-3,ASSLEGASGNTIY
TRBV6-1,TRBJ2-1,ASSERQGGYNEQF
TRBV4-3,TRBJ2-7,ASSQDGYGRSSYEQY
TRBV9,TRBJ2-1,ASSVNSNEQF
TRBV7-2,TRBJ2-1,ASRVAGDFGEQF
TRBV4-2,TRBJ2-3,ASRKEAKQY
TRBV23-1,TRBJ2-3,ASSPIDTQY
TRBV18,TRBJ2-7,ASSPPSSTYEQY
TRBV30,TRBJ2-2,AWSVGVLNTGELF
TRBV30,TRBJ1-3,AWSRGETGNTIY
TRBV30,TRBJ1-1,AWTKGQGVTEAF
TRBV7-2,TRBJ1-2,ASSLSGGQTYGYT
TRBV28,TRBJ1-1,ATWTIMNTEAF
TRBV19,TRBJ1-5,ASRDRGNQPQH
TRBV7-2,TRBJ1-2,ASRGPGTGNYGYT
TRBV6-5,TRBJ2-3,ASSRDFRAQY
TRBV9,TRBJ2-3,ASSGRLAESTDTQY
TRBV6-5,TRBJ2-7,ASSREGGGLEQY
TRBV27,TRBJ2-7,ATGTLGLDEQY
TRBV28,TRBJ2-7,ASSSPTRDRPYEQY
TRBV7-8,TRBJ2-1,ASSQRGRAGEQF
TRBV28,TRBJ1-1,ASSLVGQGAF
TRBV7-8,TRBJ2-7,ASSLAGGIEQY
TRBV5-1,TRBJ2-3,ASSLIPGQGTDTQY
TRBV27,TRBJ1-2,ASSVTGNYGYT
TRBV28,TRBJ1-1,ASFSQASQAF
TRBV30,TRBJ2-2,AWSGLLAGELF
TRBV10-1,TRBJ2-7,ASSERGLGYEQY
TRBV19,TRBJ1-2,ASSAGERGYT
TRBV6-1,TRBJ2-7,ATSIAEEGYEQY
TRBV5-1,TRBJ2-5,ASSLGTVDGWTQY
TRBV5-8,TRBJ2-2,ASSYNRGGYTGELF
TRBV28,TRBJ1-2,ASGTGQGFYGYT
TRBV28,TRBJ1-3,ASTHGGMGNTIY
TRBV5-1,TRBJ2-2,ASSLYGPNTGELF
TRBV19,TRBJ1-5,ASNFFGTSKPQH
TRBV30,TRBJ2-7,AWSNLGLAGESWY
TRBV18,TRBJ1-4,ASSPSQGEKLF
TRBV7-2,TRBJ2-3,ASSFQLGTDTQY